This T cell receptor beta chain was sequenced during a study of blood T cell repertoires in COVID-19. Turning to the study itself: Samples of COVID-19 (acute and convalescent) were obtained from the United States, Italy and Spain. In each case, the material was cDNA or gDNA derived from T cells, B-cell-depleted T cells, or PBMCs.

Source study methods: Amplifying reference gene primers gave estimates of nucleated cell counts. TCRdb keeps only in-frame clones here, not all; method: immunoSEQ multiplex PCR. V and J calls and clone size are as listed in that table; D and trimming were resolved from the DNA. The sample lists 200,000 to 300,000 clones, around four fifths seen once, with around 6.5% in the top ten. In its sample, this clone was seen once. The sequencing input was peripheral blood. The TCR sequence derives from an older woman with active or convalescent COVID-19.

This chain's CDR3 is CASSYSIYRGIDGYTF. CDR3 bases: TGTGCCAGCAGTTACTCGATTTACAGGGGTATAGACGGCTACACCTTC. The chain employs TRBV6-7 and TRBJ1-2, with TRBD1 matching 7 bases. TRBV6-7 is an ORF, with its function uncertain. The V segment lost 0 bases and the J segment 8 bases; nucleotides outside the gene matches: 12. This CDR3 region has 16 residues.